The 4 T cell receptor beta chains listed next were all sequenced from one sample in a study of beta chain features in type 1 diabetes (dated by TCRdb to 2017 to 2018). What the research found in general, with its limitations: Type 1 diabetes patients showed a moderate but significant shortening of TCRB CDR3 length in all four CD4+ subsets.

The library was generated by the immunoSEQ multiplex PCR assay. The entire amount of isolated RNA was reverse transcribed using the High Capacity cDNA Reverse Transcription Kit, so the sequenced TCRB transcripts were expressed ones. TCRdb stores this immuneACCESS table with in-frame sequences only. Part of the clones is absent; in the studies checked, under half of the shortfall reflects unresolved V genes, and no reason is known for the rest. The sample table records 600,000 to 700,000 clones; around 12% of these occur just once. Clones ranked in the top ten supply around 0.12% of the sample. What these receptors recognize is not known. Sequenced input: naive CD4+ T cells from blood. Interpreted using the paper, the cell subset or site label stands for: true naive CD4+ T cells. The receptors were sampled from a man aged 25-45 years with type 1 diabetes.

The chain employs TRBV2 and TRBJ1-5; D is undetermined. This CDR3 spans 14 amino acids. The V end was cut by 0 bases, the J end by 7 bases, with 10 bases between. Germline values: CDR1 SNHLY, CDR2 FYNNEI. The CDR3 DNA is TGTGCCAGCAGTGAAGCGATCCTTGGGCAGCCCCAGCATTTT. This codes for CASSEAILGQPQHF.

This clone showed up just a few times. Other DNA sequences in this specimen translate into the identical CDR3. This chain uses TRBV7-9 with TRBJ1-2; D is uncertain. Trimming removed 3 bases at V and 2 bases at J, with 7 bases between. Germline V gives CDR1 SEHNR, CDR2 FQNEAQ (reference sequence). This CDR3 comprises 13 residues. In nucleotides, the CDR3 is TGTGCCAGCAGCTTTGGAGGGAACTATGGCTACACCTTC. Protein sequence: CASSFGGNYGYTF. Drawing the rest from reference TRBV7-9 and TRBJ1-2, the complete variable domain is DTGVSQNPRHKITKRGQNVTFRCDPISEHNRLYWYRQTLGQGPEFLTYFQNEAQLEKSRLLSDRFSAERPKGSFSTLEIQRTEQGDSAMYLCASSFGGNYGYTFGSGTRLTVV.

CDR3 region: CASRERGSGYEQYF. DNA for the CDR3: TGTGCCAGCAGGGAAAGGGGATCCGGCTACGAGCAGTACTTC. This rearrangement joins TRBV7-2 to TRBJ2-7; a possible D gene is TRBD1 (5 bases). This CDR3 contains 14 residues. Trimming removed 6 bases from V and 3 bases from J, with 15 bases in between. Germline CDR1 and CDR2: SGHTA and FQGNSA.

A few counts support this clone. The chain uses TRBV7-2 and TRBJ2-2; D perhaps matches TRBD2 (5 bases). This CDR3 has 14 residues. Germline-derived CDR1 and CDR2 are SGHTA and FQGNSA. Trimming shortened V by 1 base and J by 6 bases, and 9 bases separated the two germline ends. The CDR3 sequence: CASSLGESAGELFF. The CDR3, as DNA: TGTGCCAGCAGCTTAGGGGAGTCGGCCGGGGAGCTGTTTTTT.